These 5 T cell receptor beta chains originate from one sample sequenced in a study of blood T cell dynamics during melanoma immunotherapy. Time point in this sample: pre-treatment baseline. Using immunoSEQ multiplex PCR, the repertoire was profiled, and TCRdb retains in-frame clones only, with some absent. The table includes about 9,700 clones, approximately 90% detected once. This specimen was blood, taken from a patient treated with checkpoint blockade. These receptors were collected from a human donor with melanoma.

CDR3 nucleotides: TGTGCCAGCAGCCGGACCAGCGGGCCCAGGGATGAGCAGTTCTTC. Its protein is CASSRTSGPRDEQFF. The rearrangement joins TRBV7-3 to TRBJ2-1, with D possibly TRBD2 on 6 matching bases. From germline, CDR1 is SGHTA and CDR2 FQGTGA. The CDR3 has 15 amino acids. V shed 5 bases and J shed 8 bases, with 19 bases lying between them.

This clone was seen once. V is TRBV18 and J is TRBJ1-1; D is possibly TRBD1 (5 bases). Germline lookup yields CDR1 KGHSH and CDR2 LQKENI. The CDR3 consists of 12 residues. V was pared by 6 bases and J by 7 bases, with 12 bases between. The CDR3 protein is CASSLGGGEAFF. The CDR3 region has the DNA TGTGCCAGCTCCCTCGGGGGTGGTGAAGCTTTCTTT.

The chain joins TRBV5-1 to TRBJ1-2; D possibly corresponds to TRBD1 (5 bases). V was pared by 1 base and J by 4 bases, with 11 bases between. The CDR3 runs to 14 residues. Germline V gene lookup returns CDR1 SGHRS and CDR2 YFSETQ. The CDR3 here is CASSLTLGTYGYTF. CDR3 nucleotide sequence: TGCGCCAGCAGCTTGACGCTAGGGACCTATGGCTACACCTTC.

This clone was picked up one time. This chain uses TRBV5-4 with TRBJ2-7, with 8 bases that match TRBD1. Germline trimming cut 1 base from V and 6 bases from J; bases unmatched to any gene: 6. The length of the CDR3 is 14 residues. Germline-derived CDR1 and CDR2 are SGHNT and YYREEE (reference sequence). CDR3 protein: CASSLFGRGPEQYF. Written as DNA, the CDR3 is TGTGCCAGCAGCTTGTTCGGCAGGGGGCCCGAGCAGTACTTC.

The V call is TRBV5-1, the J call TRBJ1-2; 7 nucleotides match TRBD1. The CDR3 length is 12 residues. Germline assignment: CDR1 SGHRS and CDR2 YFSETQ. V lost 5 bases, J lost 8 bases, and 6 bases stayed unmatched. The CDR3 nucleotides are TGCGCCAGCAGACGTACAGGGGAAGGCTACACCTTC. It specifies CASRRTGEGYTF.